The source of this TCR beta chain is a study of blood T cell repertoires in COVID-19. Assay: immunoSEQ multiplex PCR; the TCRdb copy retains only in-frame clones and omits some. This table has more than 110,000 clones, 76% appearing once. Germline V gene lookup returns CDR1 MNHEY and CDR2 SVGAGI. CDR3 length: 16 residues. V lost 0 bases, J lost 8 bases, and 9 bases stayed unmatched. Sequencing input: peripheral blood. The genes are TRBV6-5 and TRBJ2-4; 8 bases match TRBD1. The TCR originated in a woman older than 75 with active or convalescent COVID-19. For the CDR3, the DNA is TGTGCCAGCAGTTACTCTCTTACAGGGGGGACTGACATTCAGTACTTC. Protein sequence: CASSYSLTGGTDIQYF.